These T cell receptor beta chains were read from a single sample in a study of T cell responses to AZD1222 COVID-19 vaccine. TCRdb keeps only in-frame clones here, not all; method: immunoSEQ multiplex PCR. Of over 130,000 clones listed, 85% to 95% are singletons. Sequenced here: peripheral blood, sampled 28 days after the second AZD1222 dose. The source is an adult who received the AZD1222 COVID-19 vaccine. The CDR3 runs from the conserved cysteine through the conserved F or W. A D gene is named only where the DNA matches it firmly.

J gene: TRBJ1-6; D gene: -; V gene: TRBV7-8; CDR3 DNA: TGTGCCAGCAGCTTAGGGACGATCTTATCCAGGGGTAGCAATTCACCCCTCCACTTT; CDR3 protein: CASSLGTILSRGSNSPLHF
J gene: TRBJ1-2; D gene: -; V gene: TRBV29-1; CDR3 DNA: TGCAGCGTTTGGAGCGGGGTGGGCTACACCTTC; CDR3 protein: CSVWSGVGYTF
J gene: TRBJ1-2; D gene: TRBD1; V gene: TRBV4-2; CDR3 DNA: TGTGCCAGCAGCCACCGTCGACAGGGGGCTTATGGCTACACCTTC; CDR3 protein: CASSHRRQGAYGYTF
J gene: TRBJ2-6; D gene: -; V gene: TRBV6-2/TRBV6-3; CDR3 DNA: TGTGCCAGCAGTTACTCGGGCGCTGGGGCCAACGTCCTGACTTTC; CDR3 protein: CASSYSGAGANVLTF
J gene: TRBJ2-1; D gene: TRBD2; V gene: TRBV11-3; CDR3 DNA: TGTGCCAGCAGCTTAGACCCTAGCGGGGGGGAGCAGTTCTTC; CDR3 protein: CASSLDPSGGEQFF
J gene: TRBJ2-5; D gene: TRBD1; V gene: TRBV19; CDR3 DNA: TGTGCCAGTAGTATAGGGACAGGGCAAGAGACCCAGTACTTC; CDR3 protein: CASSIGTGQETQYF
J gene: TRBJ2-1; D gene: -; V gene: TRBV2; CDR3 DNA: TGTGCCAGGTCAAGGGACACTCTTGAGCAGTTCTTC; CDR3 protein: CARSRDTLEQFF
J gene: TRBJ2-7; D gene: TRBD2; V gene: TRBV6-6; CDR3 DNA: TGTGCCAGCAGGCCGACTAGCGGGAGTCCGTCGGGCGAGCAGTACTTC; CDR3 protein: CASRPTSGSPSGEQYF
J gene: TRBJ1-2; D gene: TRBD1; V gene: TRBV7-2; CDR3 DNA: TGTGCCAGCAGCTTAGCTACAGGGGTCCCCTATGGCTACACCTTC; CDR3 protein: CASSLATGVPYGYTF
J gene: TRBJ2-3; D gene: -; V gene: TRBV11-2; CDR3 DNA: TGTGCCCAACTTGAAGCGACTAGCACAGATACGCAGTATTTT; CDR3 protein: CAQLEATSTDTQYF
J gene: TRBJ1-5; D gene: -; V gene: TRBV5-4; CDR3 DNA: TGTGCCAGCAGCTTGGGCGGGGCAGGGGCAGAGCAGCCCCAGCATTTT; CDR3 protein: CASSLGGAGAEQPQHF
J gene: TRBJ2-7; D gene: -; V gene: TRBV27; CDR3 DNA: TGTGCCGTCCCGGTTAAGAGCTCCTACGAGCAGTACTTC; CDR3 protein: CAVPVKSSYEQYF
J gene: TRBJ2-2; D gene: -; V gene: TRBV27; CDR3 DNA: TGTGCCAGCGCCCAGGCCCGACCGAGCACCGGGGAGCTGTTTTTT; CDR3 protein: CASAQARPSTGELFF
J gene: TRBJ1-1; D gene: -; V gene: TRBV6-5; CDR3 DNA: TGTGCCAGCAGTCCGGGGGAAGAAGTCGCTGAAGCTTTCTTT; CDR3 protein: CASSPGEEVAEAFF